Each of the 5 T cell receptor beta chains below was sequenced from the same sample in a study. TCRdb reprocessed the RT-PCR reads via MiXCR and lists one record per CDR3 protein. Here the sample spans about 680,000 distinct CDR3 sequences, 14% being singletons. The material sequenced was memory CD4+ T cells from blood. The receptors stem from a female donor in good health, serving as a healthy control.

This clonotype appeared many times. V gene TRBV12-3 or TRBV12-4 combines with J gene TRBJ2-2; D unresolved. This CDR3 contains 13 residues. Trimming removed 6 bases at V and 4 bases at J, with 9 bases between. CDR3 DNA: TGTGCCAGCAGCCTACGGAGCACCGGGGAGCTGTTTTTT. Translated, it gives CASSLRSTGELFF.

The J gene is TRBJ2-2, the V gene TRBV7-2; D is uncertain. Germline-derived CDR1 and CDR2 are SGHTA and FQGNSA. Trimming stripped 7 bases from V and 4 bases from J, with 13 bases between. The CDR3 extends over 14 amino acids. Written as DNA, the CDR3 is TGTGCCAGCATGCTTCAAGCTGGCACCGGGGAGCTGTTTTTT. Protein sequence: CASMLQAGTGELFF.

This clonotype came up a few times. The rearrangement joins TRBV6-5 to TRBJ2-2; D unresolved. The CDR3 consists of 13 residues. V lost 2 bases and J lost 5, with 6 bases in between. The germline gives CDR1 MNHEY, CDR2 SVGAGI. The CDR3 region is CASSYQDTGELFF. CDR3 coding DNA: TGTGCCAGCAGTTACCAAGATACCGGGGAGCTGTTTTTT.

By proportion, this clonotype is medium-sized. This chain joins TRBV3-1 and TRBJ1-1; tentatively, D is TRBD1 (5 bases). CDR3 length: 13 amino acids. The germline gives CDR1 LGHDT, CDR2 YNNKEL (reference sequence). Trimming cost V 5 bases and J 5 bases, with 12 bases left between them. CDR3 coding DNA: TGTGCCAGCAGCATTCGGGAGGGGACTGAAGCTTTCTTT. As protein: CASSIREGTEAFF.

There are a few counts of this clonotype. This chain joins TRBV5-1 and TRBJ1-1, with D tentatively TRBD1 (5 bases). Trimming removed 0 bases from V and 10 bases from J, with 16 bases in between. Germline CDR1 and CDR2: SGHRS and YFSETQ. The CDR3 has 14 residues. The CDR3 DNA reads TGCGCCAGCAGCTTGGCTCTTGAGGGGATCGGAGCTTTCTTT. Protein product: CASSLALEGIGAFF.